These T cell receptor beta chains were read from a single sample in a study of T cells in localized non-small cell lung cancer. Data came from immunoSEQ multiplex PCR; TCRdb stores just in-frame clones and leaves some out. The sample shows 30,000 to 45,000 clones, 80% to 85% of them seen only once. The source was peripheral blood mononuclear cells, collected before any cancer treatment. These receptors came from a male donor at least 60 years old with stage II lung adenocarcinoma. Each CDR3 is given with its conserved first and last residue.

J gene,V gene,CDR3 protein
TRBJ1-2,TRBV2,CASSLGPSSGYTF
TRBJ2-5,TRBV6-1,CASSGYTTGGLETQYF
TRBJ1-1,TRBV19,CASGDNTGGKAFF
TRBJ2-3,TRBV6-6,CASTGESRGTDTQYF
TRBJ2-5,TRBV7-9,CASSLGQVQETQYF
TRBJ2-3,TRBV5-1,CASTLAGGTDTQYF
TRBJ2-3,TRBV18,CASSPRGGTDTQYF
TRBJ1-1,TRBV10-3,CAISAQTGLRNTEAFF
TRBJ2-5,TRBV28,CASSLGGEETQYF
TRBJ1-1,TRBV20-1,CSAPVGWEAFF
TRBJ2-1,TRBV2,CASSEEGGRVNEQFF
TRBJ1-1,TRBV21-1,CASSPRLKKVLWLQGTTEAFF
TRBJ1-2,TRBV30,CAWSAGQTSGGYTF
TRBJ1-5,TRBV5-6,CASSLGAGGYSNQPQHF
TRBJ1-2,TRBV29-1,CSVEDTRWYGYTF
TRBJ2-5,TRBV27,CASAGYRGVYQETQYF
NA,TRBV7-2,CASSQGSDSYEQYF
TRBJ2-5,TRBV7-6,CASSPAGRETQYF
TRBJ1-5,TRBV30,CACNDLRDQPQHF
TRBJ2-5,TRBV7-2,CASSLVREETQYF
TRBJ1-4,TRBV5-6,CASSLVYTTNEKLFF
TRBJ2-1,TRBV5-1,CASNSRDRGRGEQFF
TRBJ1-2,TRBV4-3,CASSQGIKKGLEGYTF
TRBJ1-1,TRBV11-3,CASSLGTDLAGTEAFF
TRBJ2-7,TRBV29-1,CSVGEAGRGYEQYF
TRBJ2-2,TRBV19,CASSIMGFSSFTGELFF
TRBJ1-1,TRBV2,CATEGVGGPSQNTEAFF
TRBJ1-6,TRBV5-1,CASSLSTIQGILGSPLHF
TRBJ1-1,TRBV9,CASSRIGVRDTEAFF
TRBJ2-6,TRBV5-1,CASSFLGGANVLTF
TRBJ2-1,TRBV27,CASSLSAGGPNEQFF
TRBJ1-1,TRBV27,CASSMTGGKVFF
TRBJ1-1,TRBV9,CASSAKGTAENTEAFF
TRBJ1-1,TRBV27,CASSLSIWTPDAFF
TRBJ1-2,TRBV19,CATPKPGIGGYTF
TRBJ1-1,TRBV6-6,CASTNGGGAEAFF
TRBJ2-6,TRBV28,CASSFSFNSGANVLTF
TRBJ2-1,TRBV7-2,CASTPRTSINEQFF
TRBJ2-1,TRBV7-2,CASSQGYGDEQFF
TRBJ2-7,TRBV7-8,CASSLLQGRMYEQYF
TRBJ1-3,TRBV5-1,CASSRQVIDSGNTIYF
TRBJ1-1,TRBV29-1,CSVGVQGGDTEAFF
TRBJ2-5,TRBV19,CATAPGPWETQYF
TRBJ1-1,TRBV30,CASESRGRFGFF
TRBJ1-3,TRBV4-1,CASSQERQATSGNTIYF
TRBJ1-2,TRBV7-3,CASSLQNDYGYTF
TRBJ1-2,TRBV6-5,CANQGTYGYTF
TRBJ1-1,TRBV18,CASSPAVGGTEAFF
TRBJ1-3,TRBV11-2,CASSSPGWISGNTIYF
TRBJ1-5,TRBV7-2,CASSPATGSQPQHF
TRBJ2-6,TRBV5-8,CASSFDRAGANVLTF